One sample yielded the 14 T cell receptor beta chains listed below, sequenced in a study of cytomegalovirus exposure and HLA in healthy donors. PCR involved 60 Vbeta and 13 Jbeta primers. Generated by immunoSEQ multiplex PCR, the TCRdb table keeps only in-frame clones and is missing some. The sample has about 120,000 clones, roughly four fifths seen once. The specimen sequenced was PBMCs. These receptors originate from a woman aged 25 to 39 in good health and CMV-seropositive.

The genes are TRBV6-1 and TRBJ2-6; 9 bases match TRBD1. CDR3 size: 17 residues. The germline CDR1 and CDR2 sequences are MNHNS and SASEGT. V dropped 4 bases and J dropped 0; count of bases not matched to a gene: 4. CDR3 coding DNA: TGTGCCAGCAGTGTGACAGGGGGTAGCTCTGGGGCCAACGTCCTGACTTTC. Translation: CASSVTGGSSGANVLTF.

This chain connects TRBV7-2 to TRBJ1-1, with TRBD1 as a possible D gene (5 bases). The V gene's germline CDR1 is SGHTA and CDR2 FQGNSA. Between the trimmed V and J ends, which lost 4 bases and 5 bases, there was a span of 17 bases. The CDR3 runs 15 residues. As DNA, the CDR3 is TGTGCCAGCAGCTACGGGGGGTCCGGGGCGACTGAAGCTTTCTTT. Residues: CASSYGGSGATEAFF.

This clone was seen just once. The chain combines TRBV7-9 with TRBJ2-5; weak D call: TRBD2 (6 bases). The germline V gene has CDR1 SEHNR and CDR2 FQNEAQ (reference sequence). V was trimmed by 3 bases and J by 5 bases, leaving 16 bases between them. This CDR3 is built from 15 residues. The CDR3 spells CASSFPLLAEETQYF. CDR3 nucleotide sequence: TGTGCCAGCAGCTTCCCCTTACTAGCAGAGGAGACCCAGTACTTC.

A single count supports this clone. This chain joins TRBV27 and TRBJ2-7; maybe TRBD1 (7 bases). This CDR3 contains 15 residues. CDR1 is MNHEY, CDR2 SMNVEV, per germline (reference sequence). The V end was cut by 8 bases, the J end by 4 bases, with 21 bases between. The CDR3 DNA reads as TGTGCCAGCTCGTCGGAGGGGGCTGTCTCATACGAGCAGTACTTC. Protein product: CASSSEGAVSYEQYF.

This sequence joins TRBV6-1 and TRBJ1-2, with TRBD1 as a possible D gene (5 bases). The V gene's germline CDR1 is MNHNS and CDR2 SASEGT. V was clipped by 3 bases and J by 6 bases, with 11 bases between them. The CDR3 loop spans 13 amino acids. The CDR3 sequence: CASSDFGGNGYTF. CDR3 DNA sequence: TGTGCCAGCAGTGATTTTGGGGGGAATGGCTACACCTTC.

The CDR3 spells CASSSTSGGRDTQYF. In DNA form, the CDR3 reads TGTGCCAGCAGCTCAACTAGCGGGGGCCGGGATACGCAGTATTTT. The genes are TRBV7-9 and TRBJ2-3; TRBD2 matches 11 bases. The CDR3 consists of 15 residues. Germline assignment: CDR1 SEHNR and CDR2 FQNEAQ (reference sequence). Trimming at V came to 4 bases and at J to 6 bases, leaving 6 bases not matched to a gene.

The chain is built from TRBV6-1 and TRBJ2-5; the D gene is possibly TRBD1 (6 bases). Looked up from germline, CDR1 is MNHNS and CDR2 is SASEGT. V was pared by 8 bases and J by 2 bases, with 15 bases between. The CDR3 loop spans 14 amino acids. As DNA, the CDR3 is TGTGCCAGCCACCCGGGACACCGGCAAGAGACCCAGTACTTC. This gives the protein CASHPGHRQETQYF.

The rearrangement joins TRBV18 to TRBJ1-1; D is undetermined. V lost 1 base, J lost 0 bases, and 12 bases lay in between. Germline CDR1 KGHSH, CDR2 LQKENI. CDR3 size: 16 residues. CDR3 residues: CASSPLASLMNTEAFF. In DNA form, the CDR3 reads TGTGCCAGCTCACCACTGGCCTCCCTTATGAACACTGAAGCTTTCTTT.

The chain has TRBV29-1 and TRBJ1-2, with 9 bases identical to TRBD1. The V segment lost 2 bases and the J segment 6 bases; nucleotides outside the gene matches: 1. CDR3 length equals 12 residues. CDR1 and CDR2 (germline): SQVTM, ANQGSEA. CDR3 DNA sequence: TGCAGCGTTGAACGGGACAGGGATGGCTACACCTTC. This encodes CSVERDRDGYTF.

V gene TRBV18 combines with J gene TRBJ1-6, with no clear D. The CDR3 sequence is 15 residues long. V lost 6 bases to trimming and J lost 11 bases, with 20 bases between them. CDR1 is KGHSH and CDR2 is LQKENI in the germline V gene. CDR3 residues: CASSPASVPHPPLHF. In DNA, the CDR3 is TGTGCCAGCTCCCCAGCATCGGTCCCCCATCCACCCCTCCACTTT.

The CDR3, as DNA: TGTGCCAGCAGTGGACTTAGACCGAGCTATGGCTACACCTTC. Translation: CASSGLRPSYGYTF. The V call is TRBV28, the J call TRBJ1-2; D remains unclear. Germline V lookup: CDR1 MDHEN, CDR2 SYDVKM. V lost 5 bases to trimming and J lost 4 bases, with 14 bases between them. The length of the CDR3 is 14 residues.

The chain carries TRBV4-3 and TRBJ1-6, with D unclear. Per germline, CDR1 LGHNA and CDR2 YSLEER. V was pared by 0 bases and J by 7 bases, with 10 bases between. This CDR3 is built from 15 residues. CDR3 coding DNA: TGCGCCAGCAGCCAAGAGGGCCCGGGAAATTCACCCCTCCACTTT. Protein sequence: CASSQEGPGNSPLHF.

The table lists this clone with a count of one. The chain links TRBV5-1 to TRBJ1-2; TRBD1 matches 9 bases. The CDR3 has 15 residues. V shed 7 bases and J 4 bases; nucleotides not matched to a gene: 11. Germline V gives CDR1 SGHRS, CDR2 YFSETQ. The CDR3, as DNA: TGCGCCAGCGCGGAACAGGGGGCGCCAGGCTATGGCTACACCTTC. It codes for CASAEQGAPGYGYTF.

The chain carries TRBV5-1 and TRBJ1-4, with TRBD1 matching 12 bases. The CDR3 extends over 14 amino acids. Germline V CDR1 and CDR2: SGHRS, YFSETQ. V was clipped by 6 bases and J by 8 bases; unmatched bases: 5. The CDR3 is CASTLGTGGEKLFF. As DNA, the CDR3 is TGCGCCAGCACCCTTGGGACAGGGGGCGAAAAACTGTTTTTT.